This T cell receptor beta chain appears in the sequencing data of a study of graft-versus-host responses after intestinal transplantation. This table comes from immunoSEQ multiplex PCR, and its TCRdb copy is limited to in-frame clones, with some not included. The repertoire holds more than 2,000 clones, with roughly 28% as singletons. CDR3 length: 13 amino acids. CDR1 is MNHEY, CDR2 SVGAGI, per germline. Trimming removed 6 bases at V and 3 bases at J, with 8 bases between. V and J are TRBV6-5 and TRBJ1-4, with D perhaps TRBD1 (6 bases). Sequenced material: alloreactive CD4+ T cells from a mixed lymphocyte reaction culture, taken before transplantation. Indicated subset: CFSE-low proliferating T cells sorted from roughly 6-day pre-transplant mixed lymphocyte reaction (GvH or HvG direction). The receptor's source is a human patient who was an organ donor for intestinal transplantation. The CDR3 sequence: CASSRTANEKLFF. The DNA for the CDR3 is TGTGCCAGCAGCCGGACAGCTAATGAAAAACTGTTTTTT.